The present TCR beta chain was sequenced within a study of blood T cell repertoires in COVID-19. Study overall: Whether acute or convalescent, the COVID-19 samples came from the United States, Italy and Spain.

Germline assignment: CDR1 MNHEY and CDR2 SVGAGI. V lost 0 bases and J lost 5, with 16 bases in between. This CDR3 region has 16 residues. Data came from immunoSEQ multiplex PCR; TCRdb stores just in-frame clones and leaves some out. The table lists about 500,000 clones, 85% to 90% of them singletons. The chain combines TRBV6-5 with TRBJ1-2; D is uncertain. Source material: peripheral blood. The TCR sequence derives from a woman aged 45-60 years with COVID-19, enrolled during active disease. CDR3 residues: CASSYSAHHRDYGYTF. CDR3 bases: TGTGCCAGCAGTTACTCCGCACACCACCGGGATTATGGCTACACCTTC.